This TCR beta chain was recorded in a study of type 1 regulatory T cells. Study-level background: T-allo10 is a Tr1-enriched, alloantigen-specific CD4 T cell product made in vitro.

This clonotype was seen a handful of times. Its specificity is unknown. General study points: Tr1 cells had a more restricted TCR repertoire than non-Tr1 cells.

This CDR3 comprises 16 residues. V shed 3 bases and J shed 0 bases, with 15 bases lying between them. In germline, CDR1 is DFQATT, CDR2 SNEGSKA (reference sequence). TCRdb re-called the reads through MiXCR, storing one row per CDR3 protein. Of about 69,000 distinct CDR3 sequences listed, under 25% are singletons. The sample comprised cultured type 1 regulatory T (Tr1) cells, either the whole culture or a sorted fraction (not recorded which). The receptor was isolated from a human donor in good health. The chain has TRBV20-1 and TRBJ2-1, with a tentative D call TRBD2 (5 bases). The CDR3 loop reads CSASSPKRSSYNEQFF. As DNA, the CDR3 is TGCAGTGCTAGTTCCCCCAAGCGGAGCTCCTACAATGAGCAGTTCTTC.